This T cell receptor beta chain was identified during a study of blood T cell repertoires in COVID-19. On the study more broadly: Samples representing acute and convalescent COVID-19 were sourced from the United States, Italy and Spain. Sources were T cells, B-cell-depleted T cells, or PBMCs; the material itself was cDNA or gDNA.

There are 14 residues in the CDR3. Trimming left V 1 base short and J 2 bases short, with 9 bases between. CDR1 and CDR2 from the germline V gene are SGHNT and YYREEE (reference sequence). The authors' processing: Using reference gene primer amplification, nucleated cell counts were estimated. The assay was immunoSEQ multiplex PCR, and TCRdb's table has in-frame clones only and misses some. That table is the source of V, J and clone size, and D and trimming were worked out from the DNA. The data hold some 150,000 clones, with about four fifths observed a single time. The table lists this clone with a count of one.

V usage is TRBV5-4 and J usage is TRBJ1-2; D remains ambiguous. The source is a man aged 60-69 years with acute or convalescent COVID-19. The specimen was peripheral blood. CDR3 region: CASSLMGGNYGYTF. The DNA of the CDR3 is TGTGCCAGCAGCTTGATGGGCGGGAACTATGGCTACACCTTC.